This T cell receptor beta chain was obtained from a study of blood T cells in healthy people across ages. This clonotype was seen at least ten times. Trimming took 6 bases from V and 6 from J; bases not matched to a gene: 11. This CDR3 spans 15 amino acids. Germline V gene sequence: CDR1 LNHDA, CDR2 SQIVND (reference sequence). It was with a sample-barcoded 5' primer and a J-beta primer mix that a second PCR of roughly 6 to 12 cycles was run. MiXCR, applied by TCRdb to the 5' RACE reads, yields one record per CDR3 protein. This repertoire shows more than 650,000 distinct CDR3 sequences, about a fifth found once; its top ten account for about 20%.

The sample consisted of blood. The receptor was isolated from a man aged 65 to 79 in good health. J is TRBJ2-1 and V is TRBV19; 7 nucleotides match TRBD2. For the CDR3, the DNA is TGTGCCAGTAGGCCCATGGCGGGGGTAGGCAATGAGCAGTTCTTC. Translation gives CASRPMAGVGNEQFF.